This T cell receptor beta chain was captured by sequencing in a study of blood T cell repertoires in COVID-19. Only in-frame clones appear in the TCRdb table, and some are missing; sequencing was by immunoSEQ multiplex PCR. In the table there are 250,000 to 400,000 clones, 88% of which are singletons. Germline CDR1 and CDR2: SGHAT and FQNNGV. The CDR3 is made up of 18 amino acids. Trimming cost V 2 bases and J 4 bases; bases outside gene matches: 13. The source of this sequence is a woman aged 25-40 years with COVID-19, enrolled during active disease. Sample: peripheral blood. The J gene is TRBJ2-1, the V gene TRBV11-2, with 8 positions matching TRBD2. CDR3 bases: TGTGCCAGCAGCTTACTCGCTGGGCTAGCGGGCGAGTACAATGAGCAGTTCTTC. This gives the protein CASSLLAGLAGEYNEQFF.